This TCR beta chain was recovered during a study of T cell responses to AZD1222 COVID-19 vaccine. Study-level results: There were repertoire samples only from the period after the peak T cell response.

V was clipped by 6 bases and J by 5 bases, with 14 bases between them. The germline V gene has CDR1 MNHEY and CDR2 SVGAGI. The CDR3 covers 13 residues. Concerning this clone: Its matching antigen is unknown.

The protocol was immunoSEQ multiplex PCR, while the TCRdb copy is restricted to in-frame clones and leaves out a portion. The sample comprises about 88,000 clones, about 89% of which are singletons, and around 5% rests with the top ten. This sample comprised peripheral blood, obtained 28 days after the second AZD1222 dose. The chain recombines TRBV6-5 with TRBJ2-7; D might be TRBD1 (6 bases). This receptor was obtained from an adult who received the AZD1222 COVID-19 vaccine. CDR3 DNA: TGTGCCAGCAGGATGGACAGCGTGCACGAGCAGTACTTC. The encoded protein is CASRMDSVHEQYF.